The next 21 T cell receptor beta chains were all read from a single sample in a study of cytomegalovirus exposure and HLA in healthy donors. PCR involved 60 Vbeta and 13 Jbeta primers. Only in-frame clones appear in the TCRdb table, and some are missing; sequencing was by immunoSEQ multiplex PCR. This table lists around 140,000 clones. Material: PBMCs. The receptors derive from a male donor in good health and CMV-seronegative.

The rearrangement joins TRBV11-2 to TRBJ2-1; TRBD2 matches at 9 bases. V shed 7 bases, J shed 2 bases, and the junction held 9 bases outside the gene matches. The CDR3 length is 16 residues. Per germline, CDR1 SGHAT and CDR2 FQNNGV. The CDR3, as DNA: TGTGCCAGCATCCAATTGGGACTAGCAGCCTACAATGAGCAGTTCTTC. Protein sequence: CASIQLGLAAYNEQFF.

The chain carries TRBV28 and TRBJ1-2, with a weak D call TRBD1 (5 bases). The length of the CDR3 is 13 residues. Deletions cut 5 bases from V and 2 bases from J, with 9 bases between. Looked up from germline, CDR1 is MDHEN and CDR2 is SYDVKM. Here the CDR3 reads CASSPHRNYGYTF. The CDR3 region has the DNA TGTGCCAGCAGTCCTCACAGGAACTATGGCTACACCTTC.

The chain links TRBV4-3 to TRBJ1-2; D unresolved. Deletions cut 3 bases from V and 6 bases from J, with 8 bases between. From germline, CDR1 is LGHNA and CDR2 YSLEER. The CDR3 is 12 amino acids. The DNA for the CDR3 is TGCGCCAGCAGCCAGGCGGGTAATGGCTACACCTTC. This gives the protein CASSQAGNGYTF.

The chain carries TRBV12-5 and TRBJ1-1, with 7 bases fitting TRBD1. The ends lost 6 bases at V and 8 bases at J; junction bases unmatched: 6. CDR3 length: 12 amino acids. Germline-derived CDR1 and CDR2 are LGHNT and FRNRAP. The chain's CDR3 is CASGYTGVEAFF. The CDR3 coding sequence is TGTGCTAGTGGGTATACAGGGGTCGAAGCTTTCTTT.

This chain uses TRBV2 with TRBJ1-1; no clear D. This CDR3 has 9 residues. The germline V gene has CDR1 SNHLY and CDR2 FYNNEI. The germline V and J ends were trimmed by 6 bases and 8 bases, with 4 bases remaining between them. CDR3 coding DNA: TGTGCCAGCAGCAAAGAAGCTTTCTTT. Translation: CASSKEAFF.

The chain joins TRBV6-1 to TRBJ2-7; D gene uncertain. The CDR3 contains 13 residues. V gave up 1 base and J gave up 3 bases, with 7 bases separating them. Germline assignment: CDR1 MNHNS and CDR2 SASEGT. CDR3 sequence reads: CASSEGRHYEQYF. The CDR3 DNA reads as TGTGCCAGCAGTGAAGGTCGACACTACGAGCAGTACTTC.

CDR3 in amino acids: CAWSPLTSFQFF. The DNA of the CDR3 is TGTGCCTGGAGCCCCTTGACTAGCTTTCAGTTCTTC. The chain combines TRBV30 with TRBJ2-1; 7 bases agree with TRBD2. Germline V CDR1 and CDR2: GTSNPN, SVGIG (reference sequence). Trimming removed 3 bases from V and 13 bases from J; junction bases left unmatched: 9. This CDR3 region has 12 residues.

The CDR3 protein is CASSPPGFSGLRETEAFF. The CDR3 DNA reads as TGTGCCAGCTCACCACCGGGATTTTCAGGGTTGCGGGAAACTGAAGCTTTCTTT. The chain joins TRBV18 to TRBJ1-1; possible D gene TRBD1, 5 bases. Between the trimmed V and J ends, which lost 0 bases and 5 bases, there was a span of 22 bases. CDR3 length equals 18 residues. Germline-derived CDR1 and CDR2 are KGHSH and LQKENI.

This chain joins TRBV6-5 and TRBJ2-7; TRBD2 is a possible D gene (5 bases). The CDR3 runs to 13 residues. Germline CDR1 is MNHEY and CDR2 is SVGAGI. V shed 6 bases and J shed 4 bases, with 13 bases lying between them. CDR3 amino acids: CASSFIPGYEQYF. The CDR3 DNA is TGTGCCAGCAGCTTTATCCCGGGATACGAGCAGTACTTC.

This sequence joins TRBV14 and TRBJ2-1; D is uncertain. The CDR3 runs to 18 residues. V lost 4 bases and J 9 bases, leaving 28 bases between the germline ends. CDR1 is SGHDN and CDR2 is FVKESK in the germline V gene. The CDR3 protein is CASSRKVGGGIYSSEQFF. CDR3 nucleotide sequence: TGTGCCAGCAGCCGAAAGGTAGGCGGTGGCATTTATTCCAGTGAGCAGTTCTTC.

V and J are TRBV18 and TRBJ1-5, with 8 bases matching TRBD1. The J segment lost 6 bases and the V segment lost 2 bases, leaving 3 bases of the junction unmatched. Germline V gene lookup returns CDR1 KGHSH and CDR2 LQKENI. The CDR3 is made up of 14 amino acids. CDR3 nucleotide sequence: TGTGCCAGCTCACCAGGACAGGGTACTCAGCCCCAGCATTTT. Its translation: CASSPGQGTQPQHF.

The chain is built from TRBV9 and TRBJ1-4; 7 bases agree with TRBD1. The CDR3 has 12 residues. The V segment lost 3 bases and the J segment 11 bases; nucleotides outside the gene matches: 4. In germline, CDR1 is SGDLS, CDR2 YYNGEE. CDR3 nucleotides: TGTGCCAGCAGCGCCGACAGGGTGAAACTGTTTTTT. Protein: CASSADRVKLFF.

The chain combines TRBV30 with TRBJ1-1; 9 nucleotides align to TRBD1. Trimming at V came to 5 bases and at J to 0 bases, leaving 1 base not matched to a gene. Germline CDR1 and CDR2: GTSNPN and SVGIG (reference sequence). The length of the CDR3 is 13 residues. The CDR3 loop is CAWGQGMNTEAFF. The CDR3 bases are TGTGCCTGGGGACAGGGGATGAACACTGAAGCTTTCTTT.

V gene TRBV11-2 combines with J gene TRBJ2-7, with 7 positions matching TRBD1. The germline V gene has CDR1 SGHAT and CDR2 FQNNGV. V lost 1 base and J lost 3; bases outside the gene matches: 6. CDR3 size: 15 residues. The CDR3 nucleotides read TGTGCCAGCAGCTTAGTGACAGGGCTCTACTACGAGCAGTACTTC. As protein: CASSLVTGLYYEQYF.

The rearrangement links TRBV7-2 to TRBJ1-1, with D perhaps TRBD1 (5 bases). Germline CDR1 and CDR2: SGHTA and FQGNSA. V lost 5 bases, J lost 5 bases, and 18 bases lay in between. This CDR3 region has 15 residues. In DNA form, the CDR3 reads TGTGCCAGCAGCCTTAATCGGGTGGGGGGTACTGAAGCTTTCTTT. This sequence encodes CASSLNRVGGTEAFF.

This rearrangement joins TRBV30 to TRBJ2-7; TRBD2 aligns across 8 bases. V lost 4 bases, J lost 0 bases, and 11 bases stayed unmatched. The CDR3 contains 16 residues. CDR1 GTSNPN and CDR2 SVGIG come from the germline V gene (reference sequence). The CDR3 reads CAWMASGFKSSYEQYF. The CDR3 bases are TGTGCCTGGATGGCTAGCGGGTTCAAAAGCTCCTACGAGCAGTACTTC.

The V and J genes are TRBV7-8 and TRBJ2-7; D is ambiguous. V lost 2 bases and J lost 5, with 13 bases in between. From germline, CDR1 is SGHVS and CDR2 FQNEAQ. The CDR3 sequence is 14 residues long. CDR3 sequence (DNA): TGTGCCAGCAGCTTACAAGCGTTTTCAGACGAGCAGTACTTC. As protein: CASSLQAFSDEQYF.

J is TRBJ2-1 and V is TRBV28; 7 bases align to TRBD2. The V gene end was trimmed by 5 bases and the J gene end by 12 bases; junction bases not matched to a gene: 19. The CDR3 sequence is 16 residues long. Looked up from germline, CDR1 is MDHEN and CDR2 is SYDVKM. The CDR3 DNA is TGTGCCAGCAGTGGGCCCTCAAGGCGGGGGACGCCAGGGCAGTTCTTC. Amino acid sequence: CASSGPSRRGTPGQFF.

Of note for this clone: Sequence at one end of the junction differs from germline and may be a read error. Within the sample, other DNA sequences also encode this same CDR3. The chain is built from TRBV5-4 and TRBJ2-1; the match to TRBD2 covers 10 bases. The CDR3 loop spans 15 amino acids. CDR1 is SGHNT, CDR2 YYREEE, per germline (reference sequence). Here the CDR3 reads CASSFRTSGENEQFF. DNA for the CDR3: TGCGCCAGCAGCTTTCGAACTAGCGGGGAAAATGAGCAGTTCTTC.

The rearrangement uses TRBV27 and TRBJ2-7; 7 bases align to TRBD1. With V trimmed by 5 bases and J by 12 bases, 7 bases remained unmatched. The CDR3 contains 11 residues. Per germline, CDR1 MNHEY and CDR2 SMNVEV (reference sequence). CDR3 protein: CASSMTGKRYF. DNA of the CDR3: TGTGCCAGCAGTATGACAGGGAAAAGGTACTTC.

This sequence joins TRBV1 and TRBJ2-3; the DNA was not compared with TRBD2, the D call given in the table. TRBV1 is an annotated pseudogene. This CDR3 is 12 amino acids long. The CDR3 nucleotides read TGCACCAGCAGCGGGGGGAGAGATACGCAGTATTTT. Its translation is CTSSGGRDTQYF.